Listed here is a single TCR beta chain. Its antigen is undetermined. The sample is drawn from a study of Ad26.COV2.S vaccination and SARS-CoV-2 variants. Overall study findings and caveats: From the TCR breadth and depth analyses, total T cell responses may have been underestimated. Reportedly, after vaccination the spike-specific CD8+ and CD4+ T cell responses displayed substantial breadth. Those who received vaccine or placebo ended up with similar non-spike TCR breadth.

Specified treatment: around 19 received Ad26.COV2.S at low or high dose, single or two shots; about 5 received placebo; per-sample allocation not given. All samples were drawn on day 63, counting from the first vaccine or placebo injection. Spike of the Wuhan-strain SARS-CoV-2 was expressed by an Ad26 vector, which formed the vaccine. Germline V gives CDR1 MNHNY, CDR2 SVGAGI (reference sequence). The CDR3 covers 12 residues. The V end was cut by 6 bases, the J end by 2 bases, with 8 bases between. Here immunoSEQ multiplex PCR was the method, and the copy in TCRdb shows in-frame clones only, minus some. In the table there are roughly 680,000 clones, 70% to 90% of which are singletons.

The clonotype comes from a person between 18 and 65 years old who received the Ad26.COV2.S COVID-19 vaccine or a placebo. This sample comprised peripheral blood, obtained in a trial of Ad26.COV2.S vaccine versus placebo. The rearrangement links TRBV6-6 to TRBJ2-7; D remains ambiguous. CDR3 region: CASSTDPYEQYF. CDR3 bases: TGTGCCAGCAGCACAGACCCCTACGAGCAGTACTTC.